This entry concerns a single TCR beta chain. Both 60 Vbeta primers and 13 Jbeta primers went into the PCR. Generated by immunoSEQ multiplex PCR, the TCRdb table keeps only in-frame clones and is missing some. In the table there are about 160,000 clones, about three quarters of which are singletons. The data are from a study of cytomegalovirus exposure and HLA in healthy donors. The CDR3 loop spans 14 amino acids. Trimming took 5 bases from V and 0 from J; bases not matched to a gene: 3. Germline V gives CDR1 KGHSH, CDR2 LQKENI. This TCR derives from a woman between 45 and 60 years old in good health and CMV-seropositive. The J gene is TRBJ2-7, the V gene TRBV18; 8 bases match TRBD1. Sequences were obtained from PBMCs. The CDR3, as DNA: TGTGCCAGCTCAGACACAGGGGGCTCCTACGAGCAGTACTTC. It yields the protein CASSDTGGSYEQYF.